These T cell receptor beta chains were read from a single sample in a study of shared clonotypes between healthy human individuals. Sequenced by immunoSEQ multiplex PCR; TCRdb stores in-frame clones only, minus some. The table has around 2.1 million clones, under 95% seen once. Sequencing input: naive CD8+ T cells from PBMCs. The receptors derive from a man younger than 35 in good health. Some clones in this sample may be carry-over from other donors' samples. Both conserved end residues are part of each CDR3. The D gene is left open where the match is weak.

J: TRBJ1-2; D: -; V: TRBV4-3; CDR3: CASSQTGSRDYGYTF
J: TRBJ2-7; D: -; V: TRBV7-9; CDR3: CASSFQGEVEQYF
J: TRBJ1-5; D: -; V: TRBV21-1; CDR3: CASSKEHRPNQPQHF
J: TRBJ1-5; D: TRBD1; V: TRBV4-3; CDR3: CASSQEFFGDRGQMGNQPQHF
J: TRBJ2-5; D: -; V: TRBV5-4; CDR3: CASSTRTEETQYF
J: TRBJ2-2; D: TRBD2; V: TRBV27; CDR3: CASSREGWGQNTGELFF
J: TRBJ2-2; D: -; V: TRBV7-9; CDR3: CASSLAGLAAPGELFF
J: TRBJ2-5; D: TRBD2; V: TRBV9; CDR3: CASSASGALRETQYF
J: TRBJ2-6; D: -; V: TRBV7-9; CDR3: CASSPGNRANVLTF
J: TRBJ2-7; D: -; V: TRBV7-9; CDR3: CASSLAGPAYEQYF
J: TRBJ2-3; D: -; V: TRBV5-1; CDR3: CASSPVRRDRSTDTQYF
J: TRBJ2-4; D: -; V: TRBV27; CDR3: CASPDSKNIQYF
J: TRBJ2-3; D: -; V: TRBV27; CDR3: CASSLSGGAPDTQYF
J: TRBJ2-1; D: TRBD2; V: TRBV27; CDR3: CASSLGTSGDNEQFF
J: TRBJ2-7; D: -; V: TRBV27; CDR3: CASGGYEQYF
J: TRBJ1-1; D: -; V: TRBV23-1; CDR3: CASSPNPGSHPRAEAFF
J: TRBJ2-7; D: TRBD1; V: TRBV2; CDR3: CASRDRGFYEQYF